A single count supports the clone carrying this TCR beta chain. Its antigen is still unknown. The data were taken from a study of STAT3 mutations in large granular lymphocyte leukemia. In the study overall: 40% of treated T-LGLL patients showed hematologic response to immunosuppression. Study-level points and caveats: In about 30% of the 18 patients, new TCR clonotypes emerged after therapy. Every T-cell large granular lymphocyte leukemia patient had at least one immunodominant TCR beta clonotype. Persisting codominant clonotypes may have hidden a small pathogenic clone. Differing intervals and regimens complicate linking therapy response to clone burden.

Produced via immunoSEQ multiplex PCR; TCRdb's table is partial and in-frame only. Among over 950 clones, 48% were seen once, and the ten largest hold 40% to 60%. Trimming pared 3 bases from V and 1 base from J, leaving 9 bases between. CDR1 and CDR2 from the germline V gene are SGHDT and YYEEEE. The CDR3 consists of 14 residues. Sequencing was done on a sample of peripheral blood mononuclear cells. J is TRBJ2-3 and V is TRBV5-6, with D perhaps being TRBD1 or TRBD2 (5 bases each). The sequence was obtained from a male patient between 45 and 59 years old with T-cell large granular lymphocyte leukemia. Some clones in this sample may be carry-over from other donors' samples. The CDR3, as DNA: TGTGCCAGCAGCTGGGGGAGCGGCACAGATACGCAGTATTTT. It specifies CASSWGSGTDTQYF.